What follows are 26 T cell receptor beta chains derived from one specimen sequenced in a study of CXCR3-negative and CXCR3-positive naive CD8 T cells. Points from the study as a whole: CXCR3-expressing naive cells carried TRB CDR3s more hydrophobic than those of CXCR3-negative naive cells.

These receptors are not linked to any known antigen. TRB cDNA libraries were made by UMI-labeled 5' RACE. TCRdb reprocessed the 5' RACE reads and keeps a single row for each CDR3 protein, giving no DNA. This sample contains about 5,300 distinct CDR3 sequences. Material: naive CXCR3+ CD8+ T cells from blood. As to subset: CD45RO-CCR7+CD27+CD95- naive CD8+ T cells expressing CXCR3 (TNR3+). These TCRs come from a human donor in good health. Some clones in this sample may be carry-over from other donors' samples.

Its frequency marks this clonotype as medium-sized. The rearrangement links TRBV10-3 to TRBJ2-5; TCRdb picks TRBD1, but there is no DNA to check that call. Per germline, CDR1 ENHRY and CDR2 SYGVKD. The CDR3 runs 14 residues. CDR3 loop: CAISEGQGDETQYF.

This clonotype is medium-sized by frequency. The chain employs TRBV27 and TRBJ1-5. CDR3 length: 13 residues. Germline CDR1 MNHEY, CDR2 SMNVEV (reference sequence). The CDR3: CASRETPYQPQHF.

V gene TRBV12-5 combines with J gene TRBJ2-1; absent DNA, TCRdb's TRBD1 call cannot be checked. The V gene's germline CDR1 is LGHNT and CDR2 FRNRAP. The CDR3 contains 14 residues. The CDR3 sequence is CASGLVSGGNEQFF. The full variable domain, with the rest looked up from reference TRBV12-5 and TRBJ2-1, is DARVTQTPRHKVTEMGQEVTMRCQPILGHNTVFWYRQTMMQGLELLAYFRNRAPLDDSGMPKDRFSAEMPDATLATLKIQPSEPRDSAVYFCASGLVSGGNEQFFGPGTRLTVL.

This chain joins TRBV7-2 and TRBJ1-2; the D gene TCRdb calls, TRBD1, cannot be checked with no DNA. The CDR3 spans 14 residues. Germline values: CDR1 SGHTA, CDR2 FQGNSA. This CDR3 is CASSYRNSGGGYTF. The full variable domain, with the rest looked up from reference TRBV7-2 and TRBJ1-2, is GAGVSQSPSNKVTEKGKDVELRCDPISGHTALYWYRQSLGQGLEFLIYFQGNSAPDKSGLPSDRFSAERTGGSVSTLTIQRTQQEDSAVYLCASSYRNSGGGYTFGSGTRLTVV.

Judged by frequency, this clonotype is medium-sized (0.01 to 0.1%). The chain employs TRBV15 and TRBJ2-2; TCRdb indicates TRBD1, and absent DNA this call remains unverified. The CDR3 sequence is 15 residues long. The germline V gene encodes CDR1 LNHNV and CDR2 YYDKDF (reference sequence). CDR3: CATSGIGQFSGELFF.

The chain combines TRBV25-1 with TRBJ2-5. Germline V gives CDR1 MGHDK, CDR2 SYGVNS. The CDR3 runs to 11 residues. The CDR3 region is CASSELETQYF.

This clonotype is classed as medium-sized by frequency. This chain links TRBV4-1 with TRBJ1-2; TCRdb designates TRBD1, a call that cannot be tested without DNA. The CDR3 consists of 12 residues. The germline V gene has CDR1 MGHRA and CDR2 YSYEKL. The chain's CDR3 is CASSHLGQGYTF.

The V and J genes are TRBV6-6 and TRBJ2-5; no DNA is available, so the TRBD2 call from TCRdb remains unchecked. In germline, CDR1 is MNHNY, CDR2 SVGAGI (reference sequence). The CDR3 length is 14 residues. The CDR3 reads CASSWLAGSETQYF.

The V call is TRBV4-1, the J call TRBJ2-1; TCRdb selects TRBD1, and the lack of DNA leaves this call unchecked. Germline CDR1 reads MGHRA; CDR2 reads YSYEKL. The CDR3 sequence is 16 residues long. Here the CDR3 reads CASSQDKAPSYNEQFF.

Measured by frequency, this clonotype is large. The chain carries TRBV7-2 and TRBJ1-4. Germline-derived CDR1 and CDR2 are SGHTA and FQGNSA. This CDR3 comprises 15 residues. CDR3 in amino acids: CASSPKTATNEKLFF.

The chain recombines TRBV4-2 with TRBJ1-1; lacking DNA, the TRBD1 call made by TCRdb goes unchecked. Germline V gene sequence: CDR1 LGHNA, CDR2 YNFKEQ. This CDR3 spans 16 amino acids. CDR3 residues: CASSQGEGRGQNEAFF.

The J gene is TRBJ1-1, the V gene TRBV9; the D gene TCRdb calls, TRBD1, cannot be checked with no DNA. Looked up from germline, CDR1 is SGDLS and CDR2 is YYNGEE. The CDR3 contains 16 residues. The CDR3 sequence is CASSAINREKNTEAFF.

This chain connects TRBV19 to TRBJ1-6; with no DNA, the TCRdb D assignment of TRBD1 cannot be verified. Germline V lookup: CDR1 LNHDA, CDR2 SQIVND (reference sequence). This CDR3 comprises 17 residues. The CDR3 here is CASSILDREAFGSPLHF. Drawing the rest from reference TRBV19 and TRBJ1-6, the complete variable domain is DGGITQSPKYLFRKEGQNVTLSCEQNLNHDAMYWYRQDPGQGLRLIYYSQIVNDFQKGDIAEGYSVSREKKESFPLTVTSAQKNPTAFYLCASSILDREAFGSPLHFGNGTRLTVT.

CDR3 loop: CASSHWGTEAYEQYF. The J gene is TRBJ2-7, the V gene TRBV25-1; TCRdb calls TRBD2, which cannot be checked without DNA. Germline CDR1 and CDR2: MGHDK and SYGVNS. This CDR3 region has 15 residues.

This CDR3 reads CSVERSGEHLVEQYF. The genes are TRBV29-1 and TRBJ2-7; TCRdb selects TRBD2, and the lack of DNA leaves this call unchecked. Per germline, CDR1 SQVTM and CDR2 ANQGSEA. CDR3 length: 15 amino acids.

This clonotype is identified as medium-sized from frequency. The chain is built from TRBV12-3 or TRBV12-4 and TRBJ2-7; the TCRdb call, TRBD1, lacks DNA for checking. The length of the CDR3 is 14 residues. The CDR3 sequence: CASSLGDRGFEQYF.

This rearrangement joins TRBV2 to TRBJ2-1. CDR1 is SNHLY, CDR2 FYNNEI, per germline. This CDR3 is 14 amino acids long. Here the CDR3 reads CASSEAPASDEQFF. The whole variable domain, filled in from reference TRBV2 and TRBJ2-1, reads EPEVTQTPSHQVTQMGQEVILRCVPISNHLYFYWYRQILGQKVEFLVSFYNNEISEKSEIFDDQFSVERPDGSNFTLKIRSTKLEDSAMYFCASSEAPASDEQFFGPGTRLTVL.

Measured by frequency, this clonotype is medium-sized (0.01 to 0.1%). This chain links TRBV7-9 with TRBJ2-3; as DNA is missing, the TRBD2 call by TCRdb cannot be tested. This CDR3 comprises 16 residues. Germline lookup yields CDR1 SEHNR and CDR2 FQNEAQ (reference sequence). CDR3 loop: CASSFSQGGSTDTQYF.

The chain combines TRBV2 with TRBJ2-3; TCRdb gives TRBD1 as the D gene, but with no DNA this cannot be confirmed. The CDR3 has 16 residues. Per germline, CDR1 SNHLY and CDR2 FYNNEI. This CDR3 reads CASSEAGGTTTDTQYF.

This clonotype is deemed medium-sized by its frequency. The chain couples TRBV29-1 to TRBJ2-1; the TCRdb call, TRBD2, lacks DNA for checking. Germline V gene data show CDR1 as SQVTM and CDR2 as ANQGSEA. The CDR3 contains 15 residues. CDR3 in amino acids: CSVDGSPGFHNEQFF.

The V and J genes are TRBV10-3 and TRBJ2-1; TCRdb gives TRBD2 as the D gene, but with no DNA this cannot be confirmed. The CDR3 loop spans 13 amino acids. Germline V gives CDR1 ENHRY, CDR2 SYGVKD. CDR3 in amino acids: CANSGPQSSEQFF.

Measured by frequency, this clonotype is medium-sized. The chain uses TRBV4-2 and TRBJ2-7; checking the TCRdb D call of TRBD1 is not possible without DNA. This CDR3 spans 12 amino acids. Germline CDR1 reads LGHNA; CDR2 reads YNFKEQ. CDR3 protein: CASSQGGGEQYF.

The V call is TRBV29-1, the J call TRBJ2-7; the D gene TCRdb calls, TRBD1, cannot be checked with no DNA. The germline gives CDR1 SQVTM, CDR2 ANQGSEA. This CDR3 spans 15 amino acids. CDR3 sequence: CSVEGGQGSTYEQYF.

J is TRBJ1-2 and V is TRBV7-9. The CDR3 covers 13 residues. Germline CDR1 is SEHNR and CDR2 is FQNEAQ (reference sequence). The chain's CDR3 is CASSPDLTEGYTF.

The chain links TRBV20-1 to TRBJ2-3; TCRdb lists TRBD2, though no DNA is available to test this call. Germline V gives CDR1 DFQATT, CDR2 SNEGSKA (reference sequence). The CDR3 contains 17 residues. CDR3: CSARDRTSGRAEDTQYF.

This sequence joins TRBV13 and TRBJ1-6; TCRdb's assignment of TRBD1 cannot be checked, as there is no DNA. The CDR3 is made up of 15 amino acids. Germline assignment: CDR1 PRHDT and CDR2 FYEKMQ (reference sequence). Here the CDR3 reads CASSLQGISYSPLHF.